A single T cell receptor (beta chain) is shown here with its context. This specimen comes from a study of T cell responses to AZD1222 COVID-19 vaccine. The V gene's germline CDR1 is LNHDA and CDR2 SQIVND (reference sequence). V was pared by 5 bases and J by 0 bases, with 14 bases between. This CDR3 has 17 amino acids. Assay used: immunoSEQ multiplex PCR; TCRdb lists only in-frame clones, some missing. The top ten hold less than 15% of the sample, which has tens of thousands of clones, 80% to 90% seen once. The material sequenced was peripheral blood, taken on day 0 of AZD1222 vaccination. The J gene is TRBJ2-6, the V gene TRBV19; D uncertain. The sequence came from an adult in good health. CDR3 in amino acids: CASSRDRAASGANVLTF. The CDR3 region has the DNA TGTGCCAGTAGTCGAGACCGCGCCGCCTCTGGGGCCAACGTCCTGACTTTC.